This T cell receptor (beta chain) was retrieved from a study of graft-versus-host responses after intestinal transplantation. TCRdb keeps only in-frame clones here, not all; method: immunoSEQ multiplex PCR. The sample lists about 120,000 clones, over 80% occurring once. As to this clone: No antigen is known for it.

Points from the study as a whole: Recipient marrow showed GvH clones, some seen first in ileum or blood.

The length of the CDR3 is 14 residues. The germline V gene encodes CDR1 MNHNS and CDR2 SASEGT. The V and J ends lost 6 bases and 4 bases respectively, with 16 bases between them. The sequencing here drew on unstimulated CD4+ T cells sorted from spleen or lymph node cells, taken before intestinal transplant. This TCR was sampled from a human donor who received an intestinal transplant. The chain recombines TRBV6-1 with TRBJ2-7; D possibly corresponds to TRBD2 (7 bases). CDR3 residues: CASSLTRGAYEQYF. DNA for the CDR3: TGTGCCAGCAGCCTAACCCGGGGGGCGTACGAGCAGTACTTC.